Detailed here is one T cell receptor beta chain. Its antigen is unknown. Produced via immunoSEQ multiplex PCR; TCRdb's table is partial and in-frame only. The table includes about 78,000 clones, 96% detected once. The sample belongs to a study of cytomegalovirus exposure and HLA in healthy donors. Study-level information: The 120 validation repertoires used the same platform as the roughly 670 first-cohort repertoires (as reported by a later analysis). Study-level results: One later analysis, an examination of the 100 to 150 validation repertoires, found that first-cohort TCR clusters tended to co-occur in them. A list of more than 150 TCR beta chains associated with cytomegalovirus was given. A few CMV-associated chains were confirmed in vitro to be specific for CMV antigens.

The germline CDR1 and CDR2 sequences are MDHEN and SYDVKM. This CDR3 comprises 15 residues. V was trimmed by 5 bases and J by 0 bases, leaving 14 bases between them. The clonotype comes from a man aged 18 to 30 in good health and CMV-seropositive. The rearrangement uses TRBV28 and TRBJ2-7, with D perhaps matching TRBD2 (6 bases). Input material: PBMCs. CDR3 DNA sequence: TGTGCCAGCAGTCCGGGGACTGGAAGCTCCTACGAGCAGTACTTC. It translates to CASSPGTGSSYEQYF. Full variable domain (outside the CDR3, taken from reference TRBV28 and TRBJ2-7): DVKVTQSSRYLVKRTGEKVFLECVQDMDHENMFWYRQDPGLGLRLIYFSYDVKMKEKGDIPEGYSVSREKKERFSLILESASTNQTSMYLCASSPGTGSSYEQYFGPGTRLTVT.